These T cell receptor beta chains were read from a single sample in a study of metastatic and nonmetastatic thyroid tumors. Using MiXCR, TCRdb re-called clones from the PCR reads. The table includes 20,000 to 25,000 clones, roughly 22% detected once. The sample comprised blood. The receptor source for this set is a female donor with papillary thyroid cancer or a benign thyroid nodule (not recorded which). Some clones in this sample may be carry-over from other donors' samples. The CDR3 runs from the conserved cysteine through the conserved F or W. A D gene is named only where the DNA matches it firmly. Clone size is given for some rows only: seen once, a few or many times, or a class if the clone is expanded.

V gene: TRBV9
CDR3 length: 13
J gene: TRBJ1-6
D gene: TRBD1
clone size: many
CDR3 DNA: TGTGCCAGCAGCGGACAGGGAGGGTCACCCCTCCACTTT
CDR3 protein: CASSGQGGSPLHF

V gene: TRBV12-3/TRBV12-4
CDR3 length: 14
J gene: TRBJ1-5
D gene: .
clone size: .
CDR3 DNA: TGTGCCAGCAGTTGGGATCCTAGCAATCAGCCCCAGCATTTT
CDR3 protein: CASSWDPSNQPQHF

V gene: TRBV30
CDR3 length: 15
J gene: TRBJ2-3
D gene: TRBD1
clone size: many
CDR3 DNA: TGTGCCTGGAGTGTTAGGACAGGATGGGCAGATACGCAGTATTTT
CDR3 protein: CAWSVRTGWADTQYF

V gene: TRBV28
CDR3 length: 14
J gene: TRBJ2-7
D gene: .
clone size: medium-sized
CDR3 DNA: TGTGCCAGCAGTTTAAAGGGCTTAGGATACGAGCAGTACTTC
CDR3 protein: CASSLKGLGYEQYF

V gene: TRBV18
CDR3 length: 15
J gene: TRBJ2-3
D gene: .
clone size: .
CDR3 DNA: TGTGCCAGCTCACCAGAGTCGGTCTTTACAGATACGCAGTATTTT
CDR3 protein: CASSPESVFTDTQYF

V gene: TRBV5-5
CDR3 length: 14
J gene: TRBJ1-3
D gene: .
clone size: many
CDR3 DNA: TGTGCCAGCAGCCCCGACAGACTTGGAAACACCATATATTTT
CDR3 protein: CASSPDRLGNTIYF

V gene: TRBV19
CDR3 length: 13
J gene: TRBJ1-4
D gene: .
clone size: .
CDR3 DNA: TGTGCCAGTAGTAGGGCAGGGGATGAAAAACTGTTTTTT
CDR3 protein: CASSRAGDEKLFF

V gene: TRBV12-3/TRBV12-4
CDR3 length: 14
J gene: TRBJ2-7
D gene: TRBD2
clone size: many
CDR3 DNA: TGTGCCAGCAGGCGGACTAGCGGATACTACGAGCAGTACTTC
CDR3 protein: CASRRTSGYYEQYF

V gene: TRBV20-1
CDR3 length: 15
J gene: TRBJ2-7
D gene: .
clone size: .
CDR3 DNA: TGCAGTGCTAGAGAGGTTGTAGTACCCTCCTACGAGCAGTACTTT
CDR3 protein: CSAREVVVPSYEQYF

V gene: TRBV6-4
CDR3 length: 15
J gene: TRBJ2-6
D gene: .
clone size: medium-sized
CDR3 DNA: TGTGCCAGCAGTGATGGGGGACTGGGGGCCAACGTCCTGACTTTC
CDR3 protein: CASSDGGLGANVLTF

V gene: TRBV19
CDR3 length: 12
J gene: TRBJ2-5
D gene: .
clone size: medium-sized
CDR3 DNA: TGTGCCACCGGACAGGGAGGGGAGACCCAGTACTTC
CDR3 protein: CATGQGGETQYF

V gene: TRBV6-4
CDR3 length: 16
J gene: TRBJ1-6
D gene: TRBD1
clone size: .
CDR3 DNA: TGTGCCAGCAGTGAACAGGGGTTCACGGATAATTCACCCCTCCACTTT
CDR3 protein: CASSEQGFTDNSPLHF

V gene: TRBV7-6
CDR3 length: 16
J gene: TRBJ2-3
D gene: TRBD2
clone size: many
CDR3 DNA: TGTGCCAGCAGCTTATGGGGGGGAGCCAACACAGATACGCAGTATTTT
CDR3 protein: CASSLWGGANTDTQYF

V gene: TRBV10-2
CDR3 length: 13
J gene: TRBJ2-7
D gene: .
clone size: few
CDR3 DNA: TGCGCCAGCAGTGAGTTGATGGGGATCGAGTATTACTTC
CDR3 protein: CASSELMGIEYYF

V gene: TRBV7-2
CDR3 length: 14
J gene: TRBJ2-7
D gene: TRBD2
clone size: .
CDR3 DNA: TGTGCCAGCGTCTCTAGCGGTAGGGCCGACGAGCAGTACTTC
CDR3 protein: CASVSSGRADEQYF

V gene: TRBV2
CDR3 length: 11
J gene: TRBJ2-1
D gene: .
clone size: .
CDR3 DNA: TGTGCCACGTCACGGCTCAATGAGCAGTTCTTC
CDR3 protein: CATSRLNEQFF

V gene: TRBV19
CDR3 length: 15
J gene: TRBJ1-1
D gene: .
clone size: many
CDR3 DNA: TGTGCCAGTAGGCTAAAAGGACTTTGGAACACTGAAGCTTTCTTT
CDR3 protein: CASRLKGLWNTEAFF

V gene: TRBV19
CDR3 length: 16
J gene: TRBJ2-7
D gene: .
clone size: many
CDR3 DNA: TGTGCCAGTAGTCCTGAAAGCGGTGGAGGCTCCTACGAGCAGTACTTC
CDR3 protein: CASSPESGGGSYEQYF